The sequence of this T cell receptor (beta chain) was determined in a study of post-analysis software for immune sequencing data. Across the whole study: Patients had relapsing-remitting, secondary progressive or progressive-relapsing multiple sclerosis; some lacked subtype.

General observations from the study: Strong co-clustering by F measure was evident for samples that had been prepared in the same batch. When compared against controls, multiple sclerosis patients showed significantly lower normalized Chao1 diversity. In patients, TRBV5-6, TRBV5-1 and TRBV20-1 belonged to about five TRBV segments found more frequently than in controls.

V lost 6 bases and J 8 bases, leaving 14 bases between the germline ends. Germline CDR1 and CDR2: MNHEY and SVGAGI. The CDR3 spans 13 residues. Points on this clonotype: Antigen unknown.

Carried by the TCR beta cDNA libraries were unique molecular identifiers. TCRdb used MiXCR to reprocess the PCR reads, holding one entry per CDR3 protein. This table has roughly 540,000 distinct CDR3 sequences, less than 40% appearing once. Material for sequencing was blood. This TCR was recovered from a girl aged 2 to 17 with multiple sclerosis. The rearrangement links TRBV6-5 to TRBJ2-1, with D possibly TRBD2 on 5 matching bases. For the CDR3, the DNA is TGTGCCAGCAGCCGCCGGAGCGGCGATGAGCAGTTCTTC. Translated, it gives CASSRRSGDEQFF.